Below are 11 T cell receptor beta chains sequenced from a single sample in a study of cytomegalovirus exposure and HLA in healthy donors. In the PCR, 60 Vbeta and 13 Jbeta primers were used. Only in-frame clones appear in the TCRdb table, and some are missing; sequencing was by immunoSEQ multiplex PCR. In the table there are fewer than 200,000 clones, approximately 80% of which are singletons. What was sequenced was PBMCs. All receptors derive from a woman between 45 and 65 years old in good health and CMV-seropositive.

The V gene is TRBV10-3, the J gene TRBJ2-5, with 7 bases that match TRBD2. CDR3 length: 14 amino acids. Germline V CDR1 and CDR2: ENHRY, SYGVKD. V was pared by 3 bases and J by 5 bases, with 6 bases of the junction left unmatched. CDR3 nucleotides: TGTGCCATCAGTGACCCTGGAGCGGGGGAGACCCAGTACTTC. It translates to CAISDPGAGETQYF.

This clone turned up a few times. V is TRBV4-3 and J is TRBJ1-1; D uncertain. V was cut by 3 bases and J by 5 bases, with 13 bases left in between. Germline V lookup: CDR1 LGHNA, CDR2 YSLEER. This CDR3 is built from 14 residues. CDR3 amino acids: CASSQLYSRTEAFF. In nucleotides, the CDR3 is TGCGCCAGCAGCCAGTTGTACAGCAGAACTGAAGCTTTCTTT.

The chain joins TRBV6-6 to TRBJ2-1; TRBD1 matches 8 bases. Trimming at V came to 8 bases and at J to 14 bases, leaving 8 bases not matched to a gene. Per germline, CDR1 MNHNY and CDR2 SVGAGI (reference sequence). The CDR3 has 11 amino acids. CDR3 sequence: CASSPGGSEFF. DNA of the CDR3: TGTGCCAGCTCTCCAGGGGGCTCTGAGTTCTTC.

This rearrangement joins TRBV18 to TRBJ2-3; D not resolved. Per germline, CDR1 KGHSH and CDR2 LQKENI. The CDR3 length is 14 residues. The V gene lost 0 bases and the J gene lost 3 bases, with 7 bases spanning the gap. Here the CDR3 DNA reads TGTGCCAGCTCACCACCGGTACAGACAGATACGCAGTATTTT. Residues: CASSPPVQTDTQYF.

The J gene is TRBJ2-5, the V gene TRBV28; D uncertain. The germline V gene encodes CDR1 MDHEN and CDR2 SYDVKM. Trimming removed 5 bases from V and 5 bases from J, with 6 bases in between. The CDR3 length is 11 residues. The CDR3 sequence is CASSERETQYF. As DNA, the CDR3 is TGTGCCAGCAGTGAGAGGGAGACCCAGTACTTC.

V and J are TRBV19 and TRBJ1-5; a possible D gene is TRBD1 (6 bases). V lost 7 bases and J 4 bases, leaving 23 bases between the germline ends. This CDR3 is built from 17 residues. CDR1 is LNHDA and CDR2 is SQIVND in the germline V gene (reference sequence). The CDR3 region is CASKTISGGLQNQPQHF. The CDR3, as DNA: TGTGCCAGTAAAACAATTTCCGGGGGGCTCCAAAATCAGCCCCAGCATTTT.

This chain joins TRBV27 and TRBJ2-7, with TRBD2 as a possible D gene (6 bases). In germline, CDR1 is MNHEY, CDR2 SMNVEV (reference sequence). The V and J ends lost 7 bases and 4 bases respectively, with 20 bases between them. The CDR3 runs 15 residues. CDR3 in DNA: TGTGCCAGCACTAAAGGGCGGGGAAGCGGGTACGAGCAGTACTTC. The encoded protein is CASTKGRGSGYEQYF.

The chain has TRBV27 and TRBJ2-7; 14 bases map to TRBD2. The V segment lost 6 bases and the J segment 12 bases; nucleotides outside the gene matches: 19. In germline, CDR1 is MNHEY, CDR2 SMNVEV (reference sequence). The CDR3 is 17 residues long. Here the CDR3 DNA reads TGTGCCAGCAGGGCGTTGTTTGTGTCGGGACTAGCGGGAGAACTGTACTTC. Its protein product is CASRALFVSGLAGELYF.

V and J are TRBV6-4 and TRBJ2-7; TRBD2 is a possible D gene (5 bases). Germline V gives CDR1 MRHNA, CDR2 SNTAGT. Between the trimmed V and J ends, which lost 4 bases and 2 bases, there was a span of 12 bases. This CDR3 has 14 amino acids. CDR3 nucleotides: TGTGCCAGCAGTGCTCACTCGGAGGCCTACGAGCAGTACTTC. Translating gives CASSAHSEAYEQYF.

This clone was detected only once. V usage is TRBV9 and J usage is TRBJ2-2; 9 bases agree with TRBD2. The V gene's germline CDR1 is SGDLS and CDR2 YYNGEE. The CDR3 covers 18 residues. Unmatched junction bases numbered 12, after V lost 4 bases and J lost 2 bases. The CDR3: CASSRTSRGGRNTGELFF. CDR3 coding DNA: TGTGCCAGCAGCCGGACTTCGCGGGGGGGCCGCAACACCGGGGAGCTGTTTTTT.

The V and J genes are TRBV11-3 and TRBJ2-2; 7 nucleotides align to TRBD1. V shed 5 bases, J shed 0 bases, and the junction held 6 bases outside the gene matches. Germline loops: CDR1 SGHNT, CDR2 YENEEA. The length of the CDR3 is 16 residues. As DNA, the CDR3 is TGTGCCAGCAGCCCGGGACAGCTACCGAACACCGGGGAGCTGTTTTTT. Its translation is CASSPGQLPNTGELFF.